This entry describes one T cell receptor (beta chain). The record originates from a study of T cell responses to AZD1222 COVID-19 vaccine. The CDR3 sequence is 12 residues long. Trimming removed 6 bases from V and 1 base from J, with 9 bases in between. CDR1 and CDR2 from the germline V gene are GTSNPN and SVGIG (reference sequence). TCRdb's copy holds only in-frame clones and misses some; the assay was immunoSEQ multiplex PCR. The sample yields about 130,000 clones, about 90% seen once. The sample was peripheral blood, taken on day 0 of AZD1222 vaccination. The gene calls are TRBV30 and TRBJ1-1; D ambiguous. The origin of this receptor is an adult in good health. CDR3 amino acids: CACRPENTEAFF. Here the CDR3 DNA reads TGTGCCTGCCGTCCAGAGAACACTGAAGCTTTCTTT.